Each of the 20 T cell receptor beta chains below was sequenced from the same sample in a study of T cells in Graves' hyperthyroidism and ophthalmopathy. There were TCR beta CDR3 regions amplified from RNA transcripts. The HTBI primer set drove a first-round RT-PCR of the TCR CDR3. TCRdb re-analysed the multiplex PCR reads in MiXCR, keeping a single row per CDR3 protein. The sample yields about 380,000 distinct CDR3 sequences, about 14% seen once. The sequencing sample was made of blood. The origin of the receptors is a woman aged 25-40 years with Graves' ophthalmopathy.

This clonotype was recorded a few times. The V call is TRBV29-1, the J call TRBJ1-1; 7 positions agree with TRBD1. The CDR3 length is 16 residues. Trimming at V came to 3 bases and at J to 6 bases, leaving 16 bases not matched to a gene. Germline V CDR1 and CDR2: SQVTM, ANQGSEA. The CDR3 DNA sequence: TGCAGCGTTGATATCGTCCAGGGGGTCTTAGGGTCTGAAGCTTTCTTT. The encoded protein is CSVDIVQGVLGSEAFF.

This clonotype was recorded at least ten times. V and J are TRBV5-6 and TRBJ2-7, with D perhaps matching TRBD2 (5 bases). There are 14 residues in the CDR3. From germline, CDR1 is SGHDT and CDR2 YYEEEE. Deletions cut 4 bases from V and 3 bases from J, with 14 bases between. The CDR3 nucleotides read TGTGCCAGCAGCCGTCGGACTTCCTTCTACGAGCAGTACTTC. This sequence encodes CASSRRTSFYEQYF.

Regarding this clonotype: A read error may be the cause here, since a much bigger clone is one base away. The chain links TRBV9 to TRBJ2-3, with 14 bases matching TRBD2. Trimming took 3 bases from V and 2 from J; bases not matched to a gene: 14. CDR1 is SGDLS, CDR2 YYNGEE, per germline. The CDR3 is made up of 20 amino acids. CDR3 sequence: CASSAGGLAGEHDFTDTQYF. CDR3 nucleotide sequence: TGTGCCAGCAGCGCGGGGGGACTAGCGGGGGAACACGACTTCACAGATACGCAGTATTTT.

This clonotype was seen ten or more times. The chain carries TRBV5-1 and TRBJ2-7, with D unclear. This CDR3 is built from 12 residues. CDR1 SGHRS and CDR2 YFSETQ come from the germline V gene. V was cut by 4 bases and J by 2 bases, with 7 bases left in between. CDR3 DNA sequence: TGCGCCAGCAGCGCCCCAGCCTACGAGCAGTACTTC. Translating it yields CASSAPAYEQYF. The full variable domain, with the rest looked up from reference TRBV5-1 and TRBJ2-7, is KAGVTQTPRYLIKTRGQQVTLSCSPISGHRSVSWYQQTPGQGLQFLFEYFSETQRNKGNFPGRFSGRQFSNSRSEMNVSTLELGDSALYLCASSAPAYEQYFGPGTRLTVT.

The J gene is TRBJ2-2, the V gene TRBV28; 13 bases are shared with TRBD2. The CDR3 is 17 residues long. Germline values: CDR1 MDHEN, CDR2 SYDVKM. Trimming cost V 5 bases and J 0 bases; bases outside gene matches: 3. CDR3 coding DNA: TGTGCCAGCAGTGCGACTAGCGGGGGGTCGAACACCGGGGAGCTGTTTTTT. It translates to CASSATSGGSNTGELFF.

Many counts were recorded for this clonotype. V gene TRBV29-1 combines with J gene TRBJ1-1, with 9 bases identical to TRBD1. The J segment lost 2 bases and the V segment lost 5 bases, leaving 6 bases of the junction unmatched. Germline V gene sequence: CDR1 SQVTM, CDR2 ANQGSEA. The CDR3 consists of 14 residues. CDR3 protein: CSVMPDRGNTEAFF. The CDR3 DNA reads as TGCAGCGTTATGCCGGACAGGGGTAACACTGAAGCTTTCTTT. The variable domain in full, with the rest retrieved from reference TRBV29-1 and TRBJ1-1, is SAVISQKPSRDICQRGTSLTIQCQVDSQVTMMFWYRQQPGQSLTLIATANQGSEATYESGFVIDKFPISRPNLTFSTLTVSNMSPEDSSIYLCSVMPDRGNTEAFFGQGTRLTVV.

This clonotype was found many times. The V and J genes are TRBV7-9 and TRBJ1-5; weak D call: TRBD1 (5 bases). V dropped 2 bases and J dropped 4 bases, with 12 bases sitting between them. This CDR3 has 15 amino acids. Germline-derived CDR1 and CDR2 are SEHNR and FQNEAQ (reference sequence). The CDR3 DNA is TGTGCCAGCAGCTTATCAGGGACCGTTAATCAGCCCCAGCATTTT. Translating gives CASSLSGTVNQPQHF.

This clonotype was observed at least ten times. J is TRBJ1-6 and V is TRBV12-5; TRBD1 is a possible D gene (6 bases). Per germline, CDR1 LGHNT and CDR2 FRNRAP. The CDR3 extends over 15 amino acids. With 4 bases removed from V and 9 bases from J, the gap between germline ends came to 16 bases. The CDR3 region has the DNA TGTGCTAGTGGTTCCTCACAGGGATACGGTTCACCCCTCCACTTT. It specifies CASGSSQGYGSPLHF.

This clonotype was seen repeatedly, ten times or more. This chain joins TRBV2 and TRBJ2-3; no clear D gene. V shed 3 bases and J shed 2 bases, with 6 bases lying between them. This CDR3 spans 13 amino acids. Germline V gene data show CDR1 as SNHLY and CDR2 as FYNNEI. CDR3 protein: CASSDEYTDTQYF. CDR3 sequence (DNA): TGTGCCAGCAGTGATGAGTACACAGATACGCAGTATTTT.

This clonotype was counted only a few times. The J gene is TRBJ1-1, the V gene TRBV27, with a weak D call TRBD1 (5 bases). The V gene's germline CDR1 is MNHEY and CDR2 SMNVEV (reference sequence). V lost 1 base and J 4 bases, leaving 10 bases between the germline ends. The CDR3 consists of 14 residues. CDR3 sequence (DNA): TGTGCCAGCAGTTTATGGGGGTCGGGCACTGAAGCTTTCTTT. Translated, it gives CASSLWGSGTEAFF.

This clonotype was seen many times. The rearrangement joins TRBV27 to TRBJ2-5; D perhaps matches TRBD1 (6 bases). V lost 6 bases, J lost 5 bases, and 13 bases lay in between. This CDR3 comprises 13 residues. Looked up from germline, CDR1 is MNHEY and CDR2 is SMNVEV (reference sequence). Written as DNA, the CDR3 is TGTGCCAGCAGCCTAACAGGGTGGGAGACCCAGTACTTC. Amino acids: CASSLTGWETQYF.

The V and J genes are TRBV24-1 and TRBJ1-2; D uncertain. Deletions cut 9 bases from V and 1 base from J, with 8 bases between. In germline, CDR1 is KGHDR, CDR2 SFDVKD. The CDR3 has 12 residues. CDR3 sequence: CATAGSNYGYTF. The CDR3 coding sequence is TGTGCCACCGCAGGCAGTAACTATGGCTACACCTTC.

This clonotype was counted a single time. The chain combines TRBV20-1 with TRBJ2-7, with 14 bases lining up with TRBD2. The V and J ends lost 1 base and 2 bases, in that order; junction bases with no gene match: 7. This CDR3 is built from 17 residues. Germline V lookup: CDR1 DFQATT, CDR2 SNEGSKA (reference sequence). The CDR3 bases are TGCAGTGCTAGAGGCTCCGGGACTAGCGGGGGACCCTACGAGCAGTACTTC. Translated, it gives CSARGSGTSGGPYEQYF.

At least ten counts were recorded for this clonotype. This chain links TRBV12-3 or TRBV12-4 with TRBJ1-2, with D perhaps TRBD1 (6 bases). V gave up 3 bases and J gave up 4 bases, with 18 bases separating them. The CDR3 covers 16 residues. The CDR3 here is CASSFGPQGLIYGYTF. In nucleotides, the CDR3 is TGTGCCAGCAGTTTTGGTCCACAGGGTTTAATCTATGGCTACACCTTC.

With regard to this clonotype: A much bigger clone sits one base away, suggesting this may be a read error. V is TRBV20-1 and J is TRBJ1-5; D perhaps matches TRBD1 (5 bases). The CDR3 is 13 amino acids. Trimming took 6 bases from V and 4 from J, leaving 13 bases between them. Germline V gene sequence: CDR1 DFQATT, CDR2 SNEGSKA (reference sequence). The CDR3 DNA is TGCAGTGCGACCCCTCGGGGGAATCAGCCCCAGCATTTT. Translation: CSATPRGNQPQHF.

This clonotype was recorded a few times. This chain links TRBV27 with TRBJ1-2; possible D gene TRBD1, 6 bases. CDR3 length: 14 amino acids. Germline V gene lookup returns CDR1 MNHEY and CDR2 SMNVEV (reference sequence). V lost 8 bases to trimming and J lost 2 bases, with 15 bases between them. CDR3: CASGPPGQNYGYTF. CDR3 DNA: TGTGCCAGCGGTCCCCCGGGACAAAACTATGGCTACACCTTC.

This clonotype was counted many times. V usage is TRBV18 and J usage is TRBJ1-1, with 7 bases lining up with TRBD1. This CDR3 comprises 16 residues. Unmatched junction bases numbered 4, after V lost 0 bases and J lost 0 bases. CDR1 is KGHSH and CDR2 is LQKENI in the germline V gene. This CDR3 is CASSPPRTGLNTEAFF. The CDR3 DNA reads TGTGCCAGCTCACCACCGCGGACAGGATTGAACACTGAAGCTTTCTTT.

This clonotype was observed many times. CDR3 loop: CASAEDRRDTEAFF. The CDR3 DNA sequence: TGTGCCAGCGCCGAGGACAGGAGGGACACTGAAGCTTTCTTT. V and J are TRBV2 and TRBJ1-1; TRBD1 aligns across 7 bases. The CDR3 is 14 residues long. The V gene end was trimmed by 8 bases and the J gene end by 3 bases; junction bases not matched to a gene: 9. CDR1 SNHLY and CDR2 FYNNEI come from the germline V gene. The full variable domain, with the rest looked up from reference TRBV2 and TRBJ1-1, is EPEVTQTPSHQVTQMGQEVILRCVPISNHLYFYWYRQILGQKVEFLVSFYNNEISEKSEIFDDQFSVERPDGSNFTLKIRSTKLEDSAMYFCASAEDRRDTEAFFGQGTRLTVV.

This clonotype was recorded a few times. The V call is TRBV7-3, the J call TRBJ1-1; 12 nucleotides agree with TRBD1. CDR3 length: 14 residues. The V and J ends lost 4 bases and 4 bases, in that order; junction bases with no gene match: 1. Germline CDR1 reads SGHTA; CDR2 reads FQGTGA. The CDR3 loop is CASSSGQGATEAFF. The CDR3 coding sequence is TGTGCCAGCAGCTCGGGACAGGGGGCCACTGAAGCTTTCTTT.

This clonotype was seen many times. The chain recombines TRBV20-1 with TRBJ1-5; D possibly corresponds to TRBD1 (5 bases). The CDR3 sequence is 13 residues long. Trimming took off 7 bases at V and 7 bases at J, with 17 bases between the two ends. CDR1 is DFQATT, CDR2 SNEGSKA, per germline (reference sequence). The CDR3 spells CSGVGEDMQPQHF. The CDR3 DNA sequence: TGCAGTGGCGTTGGGGAGGACATGCAGCCCCAGCATTTT.